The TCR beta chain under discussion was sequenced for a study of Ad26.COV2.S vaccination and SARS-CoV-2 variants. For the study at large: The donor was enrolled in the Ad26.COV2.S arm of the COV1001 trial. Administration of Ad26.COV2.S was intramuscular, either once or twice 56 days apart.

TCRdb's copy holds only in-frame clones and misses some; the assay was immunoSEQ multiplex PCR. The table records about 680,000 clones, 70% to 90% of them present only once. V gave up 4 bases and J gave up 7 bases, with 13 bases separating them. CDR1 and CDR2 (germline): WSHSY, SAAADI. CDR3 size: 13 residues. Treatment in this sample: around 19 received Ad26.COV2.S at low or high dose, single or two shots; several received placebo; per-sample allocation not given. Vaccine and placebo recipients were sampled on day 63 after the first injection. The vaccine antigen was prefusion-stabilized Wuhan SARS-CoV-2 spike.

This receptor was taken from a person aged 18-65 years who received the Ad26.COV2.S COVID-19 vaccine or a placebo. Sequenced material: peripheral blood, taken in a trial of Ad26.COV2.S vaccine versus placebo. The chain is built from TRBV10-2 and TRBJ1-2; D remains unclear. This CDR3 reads CASSGTGRGGYTF. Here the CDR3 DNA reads TGCGCCAGCAGTGGGACCGGGCGGGGTGGCTACACCTTC.